This TCR beta chain was obtained from a study of blood T cell repertoires in COVID-19. Across the whole study: Acute and convalescent COVID-19 specimens originated in the United States, Italy and Spain.

Original analysis: Amplification from reference gene primers served as the basis for estimated nucleated cell counts. Sequenced by immunoSEQ multiplex PCR; TCRdb stores in-frame clones only, minus some. The V and J calls and clone size are taken from that table; D and trimming were inferred from the DNA. The data hold 140,000 or so clones, with more than 75% observed a single time. V was trimmed by 0 bases and J by 6 bases, leaving 6 bases between them. Germline V lookup: CDR1 LGHNA, CDR2 YNFKEQ. The CDR3 spans 13 residues. Remarks on this clone: Other DNA sequences in this specimen translate into the identical CDR3.

The sequenced sample was peripheral blood. The chain employs TRBV4-2 and TRBJ2-1; D not resolved. This TCR was recovered from a man aged 55 to 70 with acute or convalescent COVID-19. For the CDR3, the DNA is TGTGCCAGCAGCCAAGATTCAGGCAATGAGCAGTTCTTC. Its translation is CASSQDSGNEQFF.